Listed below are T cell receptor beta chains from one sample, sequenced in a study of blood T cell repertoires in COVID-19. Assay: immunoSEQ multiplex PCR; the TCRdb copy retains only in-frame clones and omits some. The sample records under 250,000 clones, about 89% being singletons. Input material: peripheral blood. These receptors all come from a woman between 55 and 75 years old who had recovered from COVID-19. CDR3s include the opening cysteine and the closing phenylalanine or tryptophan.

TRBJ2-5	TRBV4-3	CASSQRQGRGETQYF
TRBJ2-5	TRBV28	CASRPRGRETQYF
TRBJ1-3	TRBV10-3	CAISEFGGAAGNTIYF
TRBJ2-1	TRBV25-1	CASSEVSGGNNEQFF
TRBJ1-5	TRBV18	CASSPTRGASNQPQHF
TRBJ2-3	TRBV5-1	CASSSLTSGGTDTQYF
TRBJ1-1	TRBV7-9	CASSPRTDRMNTEAFF
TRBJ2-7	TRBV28	CASSSGGHEQYF
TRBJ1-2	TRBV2	CASSDNLDSPYGYTF
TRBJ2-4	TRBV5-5	CASRMAGQGRNIQYF
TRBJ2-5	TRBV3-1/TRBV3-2	CASSRRHPGTGGETQYF
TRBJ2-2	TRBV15	CATSRPTGIRELFF
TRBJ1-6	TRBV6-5	CASSSRSSYNSPLHF
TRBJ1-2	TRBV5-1	CASSPLRTGILDGYTF
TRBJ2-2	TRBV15	CATSILGSRYTGELFF
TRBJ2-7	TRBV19	CASSSPRQGAVEEQYF
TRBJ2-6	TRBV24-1	CATQGSGANVLTF
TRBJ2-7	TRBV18	CASSPGPSYEQYF
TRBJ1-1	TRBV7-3	CASSLSRTGEAFF
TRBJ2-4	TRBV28	CASSFGTGGGWAKNIQYF
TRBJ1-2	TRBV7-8	CASSPIETLLGYTF
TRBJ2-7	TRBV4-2	CASSHLAGGSGEQYF
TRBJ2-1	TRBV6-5	CASRLAPSSYNEQFF
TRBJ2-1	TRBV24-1	CATSDFGEGEASYNEQFF
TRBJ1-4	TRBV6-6	CASSPRRGGTEKLFF
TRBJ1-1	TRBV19	CASSPQGHPISEAFF
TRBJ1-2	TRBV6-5	CASKRSRIYGYTF
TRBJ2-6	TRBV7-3	CASSPDRAGANVLTF
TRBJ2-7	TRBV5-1	CASRKTSGLTYEQYF
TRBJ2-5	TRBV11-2	CASSQDFQETQYF
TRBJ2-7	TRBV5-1	CASSPGPQGSPYEQYF
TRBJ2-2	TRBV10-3	CASHPLAGAGELFF
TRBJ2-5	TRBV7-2	CASSSGTSGGVETQYF
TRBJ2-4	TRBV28	CASSLMTEPKNIQYF
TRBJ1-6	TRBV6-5	CASREAESPLHF
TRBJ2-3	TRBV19	CASSIVSGGARDTQYF
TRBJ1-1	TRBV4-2	CASSQVRVGDTEAFF